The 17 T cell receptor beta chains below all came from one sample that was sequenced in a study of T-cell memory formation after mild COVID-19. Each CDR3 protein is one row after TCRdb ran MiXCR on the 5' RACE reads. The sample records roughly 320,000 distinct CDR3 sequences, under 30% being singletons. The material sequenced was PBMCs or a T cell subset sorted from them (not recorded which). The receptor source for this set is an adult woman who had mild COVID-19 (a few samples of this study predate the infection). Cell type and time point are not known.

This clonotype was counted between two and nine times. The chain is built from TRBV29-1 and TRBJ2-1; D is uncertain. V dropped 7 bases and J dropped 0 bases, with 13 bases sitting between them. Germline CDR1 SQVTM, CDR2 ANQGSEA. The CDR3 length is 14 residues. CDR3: CSGYLRSSYNEQFF. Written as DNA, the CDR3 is TGCAGCGGCTATCTGAGGAGCTCCTACAATGAGCAGTTCTTC.

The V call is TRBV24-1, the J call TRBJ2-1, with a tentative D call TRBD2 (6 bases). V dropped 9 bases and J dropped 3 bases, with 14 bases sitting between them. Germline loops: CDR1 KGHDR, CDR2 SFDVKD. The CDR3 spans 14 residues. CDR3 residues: CATGTPGLYNEQFF. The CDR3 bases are TGTGCCACCGGGACTCCAGGGCTCTACAATGAGCAGTTCTTC.

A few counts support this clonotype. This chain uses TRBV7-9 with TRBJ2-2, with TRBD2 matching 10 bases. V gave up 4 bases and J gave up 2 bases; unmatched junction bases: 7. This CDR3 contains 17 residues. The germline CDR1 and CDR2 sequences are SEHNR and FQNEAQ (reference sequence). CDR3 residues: CASSSNGLAENTGELFF. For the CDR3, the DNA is TGTGCCAGCAGCTCCAACGGACTAGCGGAAAACACCGGGGAGCTGTTTTTT.

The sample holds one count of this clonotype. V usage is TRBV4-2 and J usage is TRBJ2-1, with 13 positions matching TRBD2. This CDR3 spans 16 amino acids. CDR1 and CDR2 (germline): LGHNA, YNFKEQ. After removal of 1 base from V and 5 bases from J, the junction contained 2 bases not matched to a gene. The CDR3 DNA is TGTGCCAGCAGCCAAGGGGGACTAGCGGGAAACAATGAGCAGTTCTTC. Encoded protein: CASSQGGLAGNNEQFF.

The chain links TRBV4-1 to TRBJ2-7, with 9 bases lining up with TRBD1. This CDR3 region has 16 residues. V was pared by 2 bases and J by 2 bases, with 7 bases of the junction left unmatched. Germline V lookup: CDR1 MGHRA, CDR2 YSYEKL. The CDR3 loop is CASSQPGTGRPYEQYF. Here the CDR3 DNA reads TGCGCCAGCAGCCAACCCGGGACAGGGAGACCCTACGAGCAGTACTTC.

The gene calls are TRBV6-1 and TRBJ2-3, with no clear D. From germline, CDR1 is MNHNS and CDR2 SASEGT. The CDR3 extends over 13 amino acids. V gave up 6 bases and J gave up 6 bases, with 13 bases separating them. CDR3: CASRPLKTDTQYF. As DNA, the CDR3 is TGTGCCAGCAGGCCTCTCAAGACGGATACGCAGTATTTT.

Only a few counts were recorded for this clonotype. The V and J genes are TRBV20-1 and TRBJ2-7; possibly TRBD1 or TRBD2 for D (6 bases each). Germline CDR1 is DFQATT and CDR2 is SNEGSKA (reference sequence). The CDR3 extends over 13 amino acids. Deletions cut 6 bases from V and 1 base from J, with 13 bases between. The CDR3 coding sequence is TGCAGTGCGAGACAGGCGGGATCCTACGAGCAGTACTTC. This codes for CSARQAGSYEQYF.

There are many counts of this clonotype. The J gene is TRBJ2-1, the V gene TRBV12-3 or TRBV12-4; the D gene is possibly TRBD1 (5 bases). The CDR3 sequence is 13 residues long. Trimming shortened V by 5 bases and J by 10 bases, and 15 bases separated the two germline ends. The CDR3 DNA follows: TGTGCCAGCAGTCCCCTGGACACATGGGAGCAGTTCTTC. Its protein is CASSPLDTWEQFF.

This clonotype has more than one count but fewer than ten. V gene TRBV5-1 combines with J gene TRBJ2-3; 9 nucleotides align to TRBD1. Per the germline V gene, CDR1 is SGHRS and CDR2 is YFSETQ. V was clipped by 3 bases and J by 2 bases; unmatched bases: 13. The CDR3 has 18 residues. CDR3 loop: CASSYNLDRGFDTDTQYF. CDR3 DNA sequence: TGCGCCAGCAGCTATAATTTGGACAGGGGATTTGACACAGATACGCAGTATTTT.

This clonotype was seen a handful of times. The CDR3 DNA follows: TGCAGTGCTAGAGATACGGAAGTCGCATACGATGAGCAGTTCTTC. Protein sequence: CSARDTEVAYDEQFF. The V and J genes are TRBV20-1 and TRBJ2-1; D remains ambiguous. The CDR3 spans 15 residues. The germline V gene has CDR1 DFQATT and CDR2 SNEGSKA (reference sequence). V was trimmed by 0 bases and J by 8 bases, leaving 17 bases between them.

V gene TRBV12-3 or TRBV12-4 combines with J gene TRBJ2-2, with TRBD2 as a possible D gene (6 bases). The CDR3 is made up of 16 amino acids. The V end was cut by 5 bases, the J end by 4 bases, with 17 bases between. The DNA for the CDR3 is TGTGCCAGCAGTAAAATGGGGGGAAGATCCACCGGGGAGCTGTTTTTT. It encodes CASSKMGGRSTGELFF.

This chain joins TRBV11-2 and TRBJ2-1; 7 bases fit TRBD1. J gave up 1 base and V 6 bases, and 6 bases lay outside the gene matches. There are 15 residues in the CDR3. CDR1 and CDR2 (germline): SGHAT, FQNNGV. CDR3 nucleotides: TGTGCCAGCAGTAGCAGGGGGTTGTCCTACAATGAGCAGTTCTTC. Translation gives CASSSRGLSYNEQFF.

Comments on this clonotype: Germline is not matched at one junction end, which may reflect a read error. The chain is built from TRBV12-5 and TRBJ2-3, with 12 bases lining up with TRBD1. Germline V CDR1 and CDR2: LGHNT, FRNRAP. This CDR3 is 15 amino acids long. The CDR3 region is CASGSGTGGTDTQYF. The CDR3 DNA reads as TGTGCTAGTGGTTCCGGGACAGGGGGCACCGATACGCAGTATTTT.

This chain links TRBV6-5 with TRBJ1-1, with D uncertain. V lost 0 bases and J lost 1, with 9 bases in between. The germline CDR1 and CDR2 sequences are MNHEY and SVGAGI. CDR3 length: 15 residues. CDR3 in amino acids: CASSYSDWGNTEAFF. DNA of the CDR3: TGTGCCAGCAGTTACTCGGATTGGGGGAACACTGAAGCTTTCTTT.

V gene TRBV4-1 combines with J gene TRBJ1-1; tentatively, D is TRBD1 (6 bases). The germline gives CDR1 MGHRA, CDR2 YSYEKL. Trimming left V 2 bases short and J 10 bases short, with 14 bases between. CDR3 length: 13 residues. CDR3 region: CASSQPGGPSAFF. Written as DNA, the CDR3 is TGCGCCAGCAGCCAACCGGGGGGCCCTTCAGCTTTCTTT.

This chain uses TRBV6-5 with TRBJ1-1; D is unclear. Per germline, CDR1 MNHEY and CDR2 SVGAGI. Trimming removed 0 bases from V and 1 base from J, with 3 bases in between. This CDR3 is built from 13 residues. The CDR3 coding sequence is TGTGCCAGCAGTTACTCTGAGAACACTGAAGCTTTCTTT. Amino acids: CASSYSENTEAFF.

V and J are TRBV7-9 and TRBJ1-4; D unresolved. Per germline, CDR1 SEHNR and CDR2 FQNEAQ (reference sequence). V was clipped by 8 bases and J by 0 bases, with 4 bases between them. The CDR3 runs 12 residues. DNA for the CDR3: TGTGCCAGCGGCTCAACTAATGAAAAACTGTTTTTT. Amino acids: CASGSTNEKLFF. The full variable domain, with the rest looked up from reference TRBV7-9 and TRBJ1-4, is DTGVSQNPRHKITKRGQNVTFRCDPISEHNRLYWYRQTLGQGPEFLTYFQNEAQLEKSRLLSDRFSAERPKGSFSTLEIQRTEQGDSAMYLCASGSTNEKLFFGSGTQLSVL.